Included here is one TCR beta chain sequence, with context. The CDR3 is 18 amino acids. Germline V gene lookup returns CDR1 ENHRY and CDR2 SYGVKD. Trimming took 2 bases from V and 2 from J; bases not matched to a gene: 6. TCRdb keeps only in-frame clones here, not all; method: immunoSEQ multiplex PCR. The table lists 200,000 or so clones, roughly 80% of them singletons. The data are from a study of blood T cell repertoires in COVID-19. The chain links TRBV10-3 to TRBJ2-5, with 15 nucleotides matching TRBD2. Sequencing input: PBMCs or T cells enriched from blood (not recorded which). This TCR was recovered from a man between 40 and 49 years old who had recovered from COVID-19. CDR3 nucleotide sequence: TGTGCCATCAGTGAGATGGGACTAGCGGGGGGTCGTCAAGAGACCCAGTACTTC. Residues: CAISEMGLAGGRQETQYF.